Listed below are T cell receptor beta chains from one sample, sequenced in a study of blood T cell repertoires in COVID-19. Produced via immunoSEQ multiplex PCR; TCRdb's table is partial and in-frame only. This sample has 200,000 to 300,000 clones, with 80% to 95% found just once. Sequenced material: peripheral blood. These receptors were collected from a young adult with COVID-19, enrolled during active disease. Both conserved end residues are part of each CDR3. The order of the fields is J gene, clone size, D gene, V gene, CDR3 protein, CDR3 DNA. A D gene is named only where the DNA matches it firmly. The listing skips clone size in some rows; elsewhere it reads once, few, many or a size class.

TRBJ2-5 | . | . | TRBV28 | CASSGRDFPQETQYF | TGTGCCAGCAGTGGGCGGGACTTCCCTCAAGAGACCCAGTACTTC
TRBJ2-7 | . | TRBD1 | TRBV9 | CASSEDRGDEQYF | TGTGCCAGCAGCGAGGACAGGGGAGACGAGCAGTACTTC
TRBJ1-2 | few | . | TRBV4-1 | CASSPKTRAGYTF | TGCGCCAGCAGCCCCAAGACCAGGGCTGGCTACACCTTC
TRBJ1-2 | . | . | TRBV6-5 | CASRRVDYGYTF | TGTGCCAGCAGGAGGGTAGACTATGGCTACACCTTC
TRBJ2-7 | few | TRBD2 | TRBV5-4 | CASSRTSGRDYEQYF | TGTGCCAGCAGCCGGACTAGCGGGAGGGATTACGAGCAGTACTTC
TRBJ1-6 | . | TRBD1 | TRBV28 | CASSLNRGRDSPLHF | TGTGCCAGCAGTTTAAACAGGGGTAGGGATTCACCCCTCCACTTT
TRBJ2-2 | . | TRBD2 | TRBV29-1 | CSAGLAGVNTGELFF | TGCAGCGCTGGACTAGCGGGAGTTAACACCGGGGAGCTGTTTTTT
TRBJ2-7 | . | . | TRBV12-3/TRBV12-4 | CASSLFTYEQYF | TGTGCCAGCAGTTTATTCACCTACGAGCAGTACTTC
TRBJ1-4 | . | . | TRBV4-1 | CASSQAGEKLFF | TGCGCCAGCAGCCAAGCGGGTGAAAAACTGTTTTTT
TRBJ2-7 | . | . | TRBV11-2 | CASSPYGGTHYEQYF | TGTGCCAGCAGCCCTTATGGAGGGACTCACTACGAGCAGTACTTC
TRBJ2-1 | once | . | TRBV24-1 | CATGTRGVSYNEQFF | TGTGCCACCGGAACCAGGGGCGTCTCCTACAATGAGCAGTTCTTC
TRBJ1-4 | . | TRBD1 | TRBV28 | CASRKSGTGLREKLFF | TGTGCCAGCAGAAAATCCGGGACAGGGCTGCGTGAAAAACTGTTTTTT
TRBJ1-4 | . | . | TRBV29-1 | CSVEDRRYEKLFF | TGCAGCGTTGAAGACAGGCGATATGAAAAACTGTTTTTT
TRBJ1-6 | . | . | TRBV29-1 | CSVGSSYNSPLHF | TGCAGCGTTGGGAGCTCCTATAATTCACCCCTCCACTTT
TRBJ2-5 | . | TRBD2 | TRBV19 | CASTATSGMGETQYF | TGTGCCAGTACCGCGACTAGCGGGATGGGGGAGACCCAGTACTTC
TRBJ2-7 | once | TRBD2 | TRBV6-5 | CASSYGTSGRLDEQYF | TGTGCCAGCAGTTACGGGACTAGCGGGAGACTGGACGAGCAGTACTTC
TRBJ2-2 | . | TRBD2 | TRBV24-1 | CATSDPAGGWNTGELFF | TGTGCCACCAGTGACCCCGCGGGGGGATGGAACACCGGGGAGCTGTTTTTT
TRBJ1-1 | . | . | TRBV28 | CASSLQVMNTEAFF | TGTGCCAGCAGTTTACAGGTTATGAACACTGAAGCTTTCTTT
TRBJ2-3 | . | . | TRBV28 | CASSHGPVRKVTDTQYF | TGTGCCAGCAGTCATGGTCCAGTCCGCAAAGTCACAGATACGCAGTATTTT
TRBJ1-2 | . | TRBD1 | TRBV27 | CASSVAGGTNYGYTF | TGTGCCAGCAGTGTCGCAGGGGGGACTAACTATGGCTACACCTTC
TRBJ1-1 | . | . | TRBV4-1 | CASSRDVDTEAFF | TGCGCCAGCAGCCGAGACGTCGACACTGAAGCTTTCTTT
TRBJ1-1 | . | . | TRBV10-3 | CAIRIQGNTEAFF | TGTGCCATCAGGATACAGGGGAACACTGAAGCTTTCTTT
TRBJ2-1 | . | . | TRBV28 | CASSLGQGGYNEQFF | TGTGCCAGCAGTTTAGGTCAGGGGGGCTACAATGAGCAGTTCTTC
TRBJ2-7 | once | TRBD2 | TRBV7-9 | CASSPRGGNSYEQYF | TGTGCCAGCAGCCCCCGGGGAGGGAACTCCTACGAGCAGTACTTC